One and the same sample provided the 17 T cell receptor beta chains below, sequenced in a study of cytomegalovirus exposure and HLA in healthy donors. 60 Vbeta and 13 Jbeta primers were used in PCR. Data came from immunoSEQ multiplex PCR; TCRdb stores just in-frame clones and leaves some out. In the table there are under 200,000 clones, approximately 78% of which are singletons. The sample was PBMCs. These receptors came from a male donor in good health and CMV-seropositive.

The chain recombines TRBV18 with TRBJ1-2, with D possibly being TRBD1 (5 bases). With 2 bases removed from V and 0 bases from J, the gap between germline ends came to 13 bases. There are 16 residues in the CDR3. The germline V gene encodes CDR1 KGHSH and CDR2 LQKENI. Here the CDR3 DNA reads TGTGCCAGCTCACCATCGACAGCTACCTCTAACTATGGCTACACCTTC. Its protein is CASSPSTATSNYGYTF.

The rearrangement links TRBV28 to TRBJ1-5; 8 nucleotides line up with TRBD1. Germline V CDR1 and CDR2: MDHEN, SYDVKM. This CDR3 has 18 residues. Trimming cost V 6 bases and J 7 bases; bases outside gene matches: 20. CDR3 DNA sequence: TGTGCCAGCAGGCGCCCTCCGCGTGGACAGGGTTTTTTACAGCCCCAGCATTTT. The encoded protein is CASRRPPRGQGFLQPQHF.

V usage is TRBV25-1 and J usage is TRBJ2-2; the match to TRBD1 covers 9 bases. Germline trimming cut 5 bases from V and 2 bases from J; bases unmatched to any gene: 3. Germline loops: CDR1 MGHDK, CDR2 SYGVNS. The CDR3 is 15 amino acids. CDR3 sequence: CASSSGQGNTGELFF. DNA of the CDR3: TGTGCCAGCAGTTCGGGACAGGGAAACACCGGGGAGCTGTTTTTT.

The gene calls are TRBV5-1 and TRBJ1-3, with 7 nucleotides matching TRBD1. The junction had 13 bases not matched to a gene; V was cut back by 4 bases and J by 3 bases. Germline V gene lookup returns CDR1 SGHRS and CDR2 YFSETQ. This CDR3 is 17 amino acids long. CDR3 DNA: TGCGCCAGCAGCGTCCAACAGGGGTTGGGATTTGGAAACACCATATATTTT. This gives the protein CASSVQQGLGFGNTIYF.

This chain uses TRBV5-1 with TRBJ2-3; 8 nucleotides line up with TRBD2. V lost 5 bases, J lost 6 bases, and 11 bases stayed unmatched. The germline CDR1 and CDR2 sequences are SGHRS and YFSETQ. This CDR3 spans 15 amino acids. CDR3 loop: CASSGGSGSRDTQYF. The CDR3, as DNA: TGCGCCAGCAGTGGAGGAAGCGGGAGCAGGGATACGCAGTATTTT. The full variable domain, completed using reference TRBV5-1 and TRBJ2-3, is KAGVTQTPRYLIKTRGQQVTLSCSPISGHRSVSWYQQTPGQGLQFLFEYFSETQRNKGNFPGRFSGRQFSNSRSEMNVSTLELGDSALYLCASSGGSGSRDTQYFGPGTRLTVL.

The chain is built from TRBV7-6 and TRBJ1-3; TRBD1 matches 8 bases. The CDR3 consists of 16 residues. J was trimmed by 0 bases and V by 3 bases; bases with no gene match: 4. Germline V gene data show CDR1 as SGHVS and CDR2 as FNYEAQ. CDR3 coding DNA: TGTGCCAGCAGCTTCGGGACAGGTAGCTCTGGAAACACCATATATTTT. Its protein is CASSFGTGSSGNTIYF.

This chain links TRBV19 with TRBJ2-5; no definite D call. The assigned J gene may be wrong: the sequence end matches TRBJ2-7 better. The length of the CDR3 is 12 residues. Germline V gene data show CDR1 as LNHDA and CDR2 as SQIVND (reference sequence). The CDR3 DNA reads as TGTGCCAGTAGCGGAGACTCTTACGAGCAGTACTTC. Amino acids: CASSGDSYEQYF.

V usage is TRBV5-1 and J usage is TRBJ1-1; D possibly corresponds to TRBD1 (5 bases). In germline, CDR1 is SGHRS, CDR2 YFSETQ. This CDR3 region has 16 residues. Trimming took 8 bases from V and 3 from J, leaving 23 bases between them. The CDR3 DNA is TGCGCCAGTTCGTTCGGGGGTTACCGGTTGGACACTGAAGCTTTCTTT. It codes for CASSFGGYRLDTEAFF. The whole variable domain, filled in from reference TRBV5-1 and TRBJ1-1, reads KAGVTQTPRYLIKTRGQQVTLSCSPISGHRSVSWYQQTPGQGLQFLFEYFSETQRNKGNFPGRFSGRQFSNSRSEMNVSTLELGDSALYLCASSFGGYRLDTEAFFGQGTRLTVV.

The chain couples TRBV6-1 to TRBJ2-3; possible D gene TRBD2, 6 bases. V was shortened by 7 bases and J by 5 bases, with 16 bases between the two germline ends. Germline V lookup: CDR1 MNHNS, CDR2 SASEGT. The CDR3 has 14 amino acids. CDR3 nucleotides: TGTGCCAGCACCGAACGGGACTTTGGAGATACGCAGTATTTT. This translates into CASTERDFGDTQYF.

The chain recombines TRBV27 with TRBJ1-1, with TRBD1 matching 9 bases. The CDR3 runs to 14 residues. From germline, CDR1 is MNHEY and CDR2 SMNVEV (reference sequence). The ends lost 4 bases at V and 4 bases at J; junction bases unmatched: 4. The CDR3 is CASSSQGASTEAFF. The CDR3 DNA sequence: TGTGCCAGCAGTTCACAGGGGGCGAGCACTGAAGCTTTCTTT.

The sample holds a few counts of this clone. J is TRBJ1-1 and V is TRBV4-3, with TRBD1 identical over 7 bases. CDR3 length equals 14 residues. CDR1 and CDR2 (germline): LGHNA, YSLEER. The V gene end was trimmed by 0 bases and the J gene end by 10 bases; junction bases not matched to a gene: 8. The CDR3 DNA follows: TGCGCCAGCAGCCAAGATAGTACAGGGGAAAGAGCTTTCTTT. Translated: CASSQDSTGERAFF.

V gene TRBV27 combines with J gene TRBJ1-5; 8 bases align to TRBD1. V lost 4 bases, J lost 6 bases, and 11 bases stayed unmatched. CDR3 length equals 16 residues. Per the germline V gene, CDR1 is MNHEY and CDR2 is SMNVEV (reference sequence). The CDR3 bases are TGTGCCAGCAGTTACTCGACAGGGGATAAGTTTCAGCCCCAGCATTTT. Its translation is CASSYSTGDKFQPQHF.

This chain joins TRBV5-4 and TRBJ2-7, with TRBD1 matching over 9 bases. The germline V gene encodes CDR1 SGHNT and CDR2 YYREEE (reference sequence). Trimming cost V 4 bases and J 2 bases; bases outside gene matches: 4. The length of the CDR3 is 14 residues. The CDR3 DNA follows: TGTGCCAGCAGCCGCGGGACAGGGACCTACGAGCAGTACTTC. As protein: CASSRGTGTYEQYF.

The chain links TRBV30 to TRBJ2-7; 9 bases map to TRBD2. This CDR3 spans 16 amino acids. Unmatched junction bases numbered 8, after V lost 0 bases and J lost 2 bases. Germline assignment: CDR1 GTSNPN and CDR2 SVGIG (reference sequence). The CDR3 DNA follows: TGTGCCTGGAGTGTAGCCAGCGGGGGGTCCGCCTACGAGCAGTACTTC. Residues: CAWSVASGGSAYEQYF.

The rearrangement joins TRBV9 to TRBJ2-5, with 9 bases identical to TRBD1. The DNA end is a closer match to TRBJ2-7, so the J assignment may be wrong. The CDR3 length is 15 residues. Germline V gene data show CDR1 as SGDLS and CDR2 as YYNGEE. The CDR3 region is CASSAGTGSSYEQYF. The CDR3 DNA reads as TGTGCCAGCAGCGCCGGGACAGGGAGCTCCTACGAGCAGTACTTC.

The chain links TRBV30 to TRBJ1-6, with D unclear. This CDR3 spans 13 amino acids. Per the germline V gene, CDR1 is GTSNPN and CDR2 is SVGIG (reference sequence). Between the trimmed V and J ends, which lost 1 base and 9 bases, there was a span of 10 bases. The CDR3 DNA is TGTGCCTGGAGTGCAAGAGAGGGTTCACCCCTCCACTTT. Amino acid sequence: CAWSAREGSPLHF.

This chain joins TRBV6-5 and TRBJ2-3, with D tentatively TRBD2 (5 bases). Trimming pared 2 bases from V and 2 bases from J, leaving 11 bases between. CDR1 is MNHEY, CDR2 SVGAGI, per germline. This CDR3 region has 15 residues. The CDR3: CASSYVAGDTDTQYF. The CDR3 bases are TGTGCCAGCAGTTACGTGGCGGGCGACACAGATACGCAGTATTTT.